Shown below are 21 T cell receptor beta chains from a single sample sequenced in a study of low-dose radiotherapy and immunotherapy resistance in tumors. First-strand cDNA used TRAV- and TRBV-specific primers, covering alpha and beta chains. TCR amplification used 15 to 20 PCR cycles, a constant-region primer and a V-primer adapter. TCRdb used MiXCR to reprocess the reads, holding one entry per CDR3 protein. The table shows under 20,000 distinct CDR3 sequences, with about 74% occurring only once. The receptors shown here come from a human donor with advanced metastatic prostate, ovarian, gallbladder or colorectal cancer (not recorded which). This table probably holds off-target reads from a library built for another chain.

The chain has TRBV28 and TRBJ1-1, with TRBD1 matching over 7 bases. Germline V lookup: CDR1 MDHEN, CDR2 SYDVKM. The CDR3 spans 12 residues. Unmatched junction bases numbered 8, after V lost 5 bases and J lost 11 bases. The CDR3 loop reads CASSARQGRAFF. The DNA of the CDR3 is TGTGCCAGCAGTGCCCGACAGGGTCGGGCTTTCTTT.

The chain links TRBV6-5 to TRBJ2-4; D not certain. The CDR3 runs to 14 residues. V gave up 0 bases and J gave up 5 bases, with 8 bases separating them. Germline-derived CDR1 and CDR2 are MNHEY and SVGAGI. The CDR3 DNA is TGTGCCAGCAGTTACTCTCTAGTCCAAAACATTCAGTACTTC. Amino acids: CASSYSLVQNIQYF.

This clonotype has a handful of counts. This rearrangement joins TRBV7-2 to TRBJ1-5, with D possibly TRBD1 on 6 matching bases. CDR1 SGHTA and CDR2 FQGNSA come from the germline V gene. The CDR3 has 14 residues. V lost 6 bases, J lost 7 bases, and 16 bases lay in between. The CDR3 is CASRATGRSQPQHF. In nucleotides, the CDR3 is TGTGCCAGCAGGGCAACAGGGAGGAGCCAGCCCCAGCATTTT.

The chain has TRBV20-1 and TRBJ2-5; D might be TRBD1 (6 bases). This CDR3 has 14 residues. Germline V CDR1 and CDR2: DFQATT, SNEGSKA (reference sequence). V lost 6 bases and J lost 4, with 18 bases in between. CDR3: CSAVGSGVGETQYF. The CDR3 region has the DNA TGCAGTGCAGTGGGATCAGGGGTTGGAGAGACCCAGTACTTC.

The CDR3 spells CASSQASRYEQYF. The DNA for the CDR3 is TGTGCCAGCAGCCAAGCATCTCGCTACGAGCAGTACTTC. The rearrangement joins TRBV4-2 to TRBJ2-7; D is unclear. The germline gives CDR1 LGHNA, CDR2 YNFKEQ. With 1 base removed from V and 3 bases from J, the gap between germline ends came to 7 bases. The CDR3 runs 13 residues.

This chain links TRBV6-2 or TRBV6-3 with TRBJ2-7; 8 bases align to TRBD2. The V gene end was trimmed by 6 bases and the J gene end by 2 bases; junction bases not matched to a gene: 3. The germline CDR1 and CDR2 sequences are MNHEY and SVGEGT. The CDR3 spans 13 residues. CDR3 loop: CASRLGRAYEQYF. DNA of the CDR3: TGTGCCAGCAGACTCGGGAGGGCCTACGAGCAGTACTTC.

The CDR3 DNA follows: TGCGCCAGCAGCTTGGCCGTCTCTGGGGCCAACGTCCTGACTTTC. This translates into CASSLAVSGANVLTF. This chain links TRBV5-1 with TRBJ2-6, with D unclear. The CDR3 contains 15 residues. Between the trimmed V and J ends, which lost 0 bases and 0 bases, there was a span of 4 bases. The germline V gene encodes CDR1 SGHRS and CDR2 YFSETQ.

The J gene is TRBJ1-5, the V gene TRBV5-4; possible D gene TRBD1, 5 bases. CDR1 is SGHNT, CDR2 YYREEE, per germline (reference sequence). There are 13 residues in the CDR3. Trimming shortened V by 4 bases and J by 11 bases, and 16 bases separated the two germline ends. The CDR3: CASSVQGFGTQHF. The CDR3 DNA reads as TGTGCCAGCAGCGTGCAGGGATTCGGGACCCAGCATTTT.

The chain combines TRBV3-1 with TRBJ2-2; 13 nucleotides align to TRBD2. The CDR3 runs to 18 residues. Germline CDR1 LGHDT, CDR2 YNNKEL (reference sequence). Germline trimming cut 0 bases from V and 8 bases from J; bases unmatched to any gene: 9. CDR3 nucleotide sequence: TGTGCCAGCAGCCAAGACGTACTAGCGGGAGGGCCTGCGGGGGAGCTGTTTTTT. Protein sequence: CASSQDVLAGGPAGELFF.

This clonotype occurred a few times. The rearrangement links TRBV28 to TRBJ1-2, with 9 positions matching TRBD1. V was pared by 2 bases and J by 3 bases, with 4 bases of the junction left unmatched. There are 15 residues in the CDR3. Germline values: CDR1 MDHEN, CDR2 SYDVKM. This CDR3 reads CASSLVQGAYYGYTF. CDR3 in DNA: TGTGCCAGCAGTTTAGTACAGGGGGCTTACTATGGCTACACCTTC.

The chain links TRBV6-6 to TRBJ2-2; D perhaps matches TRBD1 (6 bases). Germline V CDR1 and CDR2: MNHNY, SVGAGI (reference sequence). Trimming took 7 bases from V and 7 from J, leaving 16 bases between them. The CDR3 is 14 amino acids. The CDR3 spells CASIMDSRDGELFF. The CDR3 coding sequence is TGTGCCAGCATCATGGACAGTAGAGACGGGGAGCTGTTTTTT.

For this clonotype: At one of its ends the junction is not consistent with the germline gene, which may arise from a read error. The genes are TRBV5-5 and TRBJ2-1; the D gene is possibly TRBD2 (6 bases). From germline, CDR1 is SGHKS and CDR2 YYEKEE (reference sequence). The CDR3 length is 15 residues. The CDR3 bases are TGTGCCAGCACGTCGGGGGAATATTCCTACAATGAGCAGGTCTTC. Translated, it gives CASTSGEYSYNEQVF.

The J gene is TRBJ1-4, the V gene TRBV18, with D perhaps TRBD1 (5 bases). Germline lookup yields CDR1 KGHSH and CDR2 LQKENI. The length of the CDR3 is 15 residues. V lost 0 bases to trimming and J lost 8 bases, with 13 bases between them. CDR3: CASSPPEGFGEKLFF. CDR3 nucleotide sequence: TGTGCCAGCTCACCACCGGAGGGGTTTGGGGAAAAACTGTTTTTT.

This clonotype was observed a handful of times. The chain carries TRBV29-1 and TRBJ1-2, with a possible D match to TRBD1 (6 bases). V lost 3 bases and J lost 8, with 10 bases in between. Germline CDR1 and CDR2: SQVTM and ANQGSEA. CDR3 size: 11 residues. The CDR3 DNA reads TGCAGCGTTGAGGGGGCGGGGGGCTACACCTTC. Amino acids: CSVEGAGGYTF.

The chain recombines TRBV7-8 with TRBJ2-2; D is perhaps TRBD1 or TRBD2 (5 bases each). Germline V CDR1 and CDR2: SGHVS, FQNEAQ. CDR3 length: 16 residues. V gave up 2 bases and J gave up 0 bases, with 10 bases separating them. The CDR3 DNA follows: TGTGCCAGCAGCTTATCCGGGACCCCGAACACCGGGGAGCTGTTTTTT. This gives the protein CASSLSGTPNTGELFF.

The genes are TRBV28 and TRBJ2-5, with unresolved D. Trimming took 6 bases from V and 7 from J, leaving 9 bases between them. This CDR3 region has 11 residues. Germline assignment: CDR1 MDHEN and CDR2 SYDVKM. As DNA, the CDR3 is TGTGCCAGCAGGTCGCTTTGGACCCAGTACTTC. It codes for CASRSLWTQYF.

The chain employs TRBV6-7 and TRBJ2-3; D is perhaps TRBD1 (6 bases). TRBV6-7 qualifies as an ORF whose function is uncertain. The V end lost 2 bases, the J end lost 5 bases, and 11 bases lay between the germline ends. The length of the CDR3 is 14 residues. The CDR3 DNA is TGTGCCAGCAGTTACCAGGGGTGGTTAGATACGCAGTATTTT. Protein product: CASSYQGWLDTQYF.

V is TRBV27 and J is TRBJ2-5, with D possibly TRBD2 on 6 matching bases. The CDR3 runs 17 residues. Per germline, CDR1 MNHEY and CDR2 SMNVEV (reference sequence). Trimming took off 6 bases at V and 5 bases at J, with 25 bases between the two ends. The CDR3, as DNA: TGTGCCAGCAGGGGGACGGCAAGCGATTTTGGGGGGGAGACCCAGTACTTC. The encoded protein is CASRGTASDFGGETQYF.

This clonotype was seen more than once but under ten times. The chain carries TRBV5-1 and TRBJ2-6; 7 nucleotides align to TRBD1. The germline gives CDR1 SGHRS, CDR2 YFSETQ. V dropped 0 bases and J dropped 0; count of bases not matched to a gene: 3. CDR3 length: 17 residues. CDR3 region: CASSLGTGASGANVLTF. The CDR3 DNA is TGCGCCAGCAGCTTGGGCACAGGGGCCTCTGGGGCCAACGTCCTGACTTTC. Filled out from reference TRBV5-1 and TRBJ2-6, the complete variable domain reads KAGVTQTPRYLIKTRGQQVTLSCSPISGHRSVSWYQQTPGQGLQFLFEYFSETQRNKGNFPGRFSGRQFSNSRSEMNVSTLELGDSALYLCASSLGTGASGANVLTFGAGSRLTVL.

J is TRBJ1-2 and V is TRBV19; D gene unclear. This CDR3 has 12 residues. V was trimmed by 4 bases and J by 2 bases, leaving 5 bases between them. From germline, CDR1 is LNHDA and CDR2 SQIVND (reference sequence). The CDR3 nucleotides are TGTGCCAGTAGTACCTCCAACTATGGCTACACCTTC. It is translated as CASSTSNYGYTF.

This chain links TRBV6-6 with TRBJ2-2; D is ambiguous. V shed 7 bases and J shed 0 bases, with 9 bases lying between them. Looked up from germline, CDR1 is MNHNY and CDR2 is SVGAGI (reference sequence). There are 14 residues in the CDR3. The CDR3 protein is CASNRPTNTGELFF. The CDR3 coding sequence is TGTGCCAGCAATAGACCGACGAACACCGGGGAGCTGTTTTTT.